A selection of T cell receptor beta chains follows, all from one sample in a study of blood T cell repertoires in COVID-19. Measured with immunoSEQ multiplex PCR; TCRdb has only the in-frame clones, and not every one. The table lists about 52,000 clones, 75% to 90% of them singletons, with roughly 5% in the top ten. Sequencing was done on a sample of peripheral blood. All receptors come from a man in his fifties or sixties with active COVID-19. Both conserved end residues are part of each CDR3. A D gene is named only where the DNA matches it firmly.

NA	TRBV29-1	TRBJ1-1	TGCAGAGCCGGGGGAAACACTGAAGCTTTCTTT	CRAGGNTEAFF
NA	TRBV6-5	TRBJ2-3	TGTGCCAGCACAGGGAGGCTCACAGATACGCAGTATTTT	CASTGRLTDTQYF
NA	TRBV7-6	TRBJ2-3	TGTGCCAGCGGGTCGAGGGACACAGATACGCAGTATTTT	CASGSRDTDTQYF
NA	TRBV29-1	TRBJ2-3	TGCAGCGTTGAATCCCCCCCAGGCACAGATACGCAGTATTTT	CSVESPPGTDTQYF
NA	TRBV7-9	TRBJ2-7	TGTGCCAGCAGCAAAACGTCTGGAGGGCTGGGTGTGAGCGAGCAGTACTTC	CASSKTSGGLGVSEQYF
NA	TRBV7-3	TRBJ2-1	TGTGCCAGCAGCTCTGTCGGCGGGGCCTACAATGAGCAGTTCTTC	CASSSVGGAYNEQFF
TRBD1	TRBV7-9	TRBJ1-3	TGTGCCAGCAGCTCGGACAGGGCTGGAAACACCATATATTTT	CASSSDRAGNTIYF
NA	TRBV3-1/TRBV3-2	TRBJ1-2	TGTGCCAGCAGCCAAGATGAGGGTGTCTGCTCTAACTATGGCTACACCTTC	CASSQDEGVCSNYGYTF
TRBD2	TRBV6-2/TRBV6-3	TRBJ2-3	TGTGCCAGCAGTGGGGGGACTAGCGGGATTTTCACAGATACGCAGTATTTT	CASSGGTSGIFTDTQYF
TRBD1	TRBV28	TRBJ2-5	TGTGCCAGCAGTTTTACCGGGACAGCACAAGAGACCCAGTACTTC	CASSFTGTAQETQYF
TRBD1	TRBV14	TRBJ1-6	TGTGCCAGCAGCATATCGACAGGGGCCGGGGGCTCCTATAATTCACCCCTCCACTTT	CASSISTGAGGSYNSPLHF
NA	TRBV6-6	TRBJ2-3	TGTGCCAGCAGCCTATACACAGATACGCAGTATTTT	CASSLYTDTQYF
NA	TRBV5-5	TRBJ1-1	TGTGCCAGCAGCTTGGGACAGGCCGTGAACACTGAAGCTTTCTTT	CASSLGQAVNTEAFF
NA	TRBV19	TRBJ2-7	TGTGCCAGTACATCCCCTGCGCCGCGGAACTACGAGCAGTACTTC	CASTSPAPRNYEQYF
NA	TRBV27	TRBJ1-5	TGTGCCAGCAGTTACAGGGTTGATCAGCCCCAGCATTTT	CASSYRVDQPQHF